Following are 17 T cell receptor beta chains from one sample sequenced in a study of cytomegalovirus exposure and HLA in healthy donors. PCR used 60 Vbeta primers and 13 Jbeta primers. The repertoire was sequenced with immunoSEQ multiplex PCR; TCRdb's copy has only in-frame clones and lacks some. The table records 200,000 to 250,000 clones, 70% to 90% of them present only once. Source material: PBMCs. These receptors all stem from a human donor in good health.

V gene TRBV19 combines with J gene TRBJ1-4; 10 nucleotides align to TRBD1. The CDR3 loop spans 15 amino acids. V dropped 4 bases and J dropped 8; count of bases not matched to a gene: 7. The V gene's germline CDR1 is LNHDA and CDR2 SQIVND (reference sequence). The CDR3 sequence is CASSNRQGAGEKLFF. CDR3 DNA: TGTGCCAGTAGTAACAGACAGGGGGCGGGAGAAAAACTGTTTTTT.

The sample holds one count of this clone. The gene calls are TRBV5-4 and TRBJ2-1, with D possibly being TRBD1 (6 bases). The V end was cut by 0 bases, the J end by 5 bases, with 6 bases between. The CDR3 loop spans 13 amino acids. Germline CDR1 and CDR2: SGHNT and YYREEE (reference sequence). The CDR3 here is CASSLDRDNEQFF. The CDR3 nucleotides read TGTGCCAGCAGCTTGGACAGGGACAATGAGCAGTTCTTC.

The chain joins TRBV6-5 to TRBJ1-1; the D is unclear. Trimming removed 6 bases from V and 5 bases from J, with 7 bases in between. The CDR3 contains 11 residues. CDR1 and CDR2 (germline): MNHEY, SVGAGI. The CDR3 sequence is CASSHGTEAFF. The CDR3 DNA reads TGTGCCAGCAGCCACGGGACTGAAGCTTTCTTT.

In this sample, this clone turned up once. The rearrangement uses TRBV19 and TRBJ1-2; D is undetermined. Per germline, CDR1 LNHDA and CDR2 SQIVND (reference sequence). V lost 3 bases to trimming and J lost 2 bases, with 10 bases between them. The CDR3 is made up of 14 amino acids. The DNA for the CDR3 is TGTGCCAGTAGTATCCGTGAGAAAAACTATGGCTACACCTTC. This gives the protein CASSIREKNYGYTF.

CDR3 DNA sequence: TGTGCCAGCAGTGACCCATCCCGGACACCAACCAACTATGGCTACACCTTC. Residues: CASSDPSRTPTNYGYTF. The V and J genes are TRBV6-4 and TRBJ1-2; a possible D gene is TRBD1 (5 bases). Deletions cut 2 bases from V and 2 bases from J, with 18 bases between. This CDR3 spans 17 amino acids. The germline CDR1 and CDR2 sequences are MRHNA and SNTAGT.

V gene TRBV28 combines with J gene TRBJ2-6, with unresolved D. The V end was cut by 6 bases, the J end by 0 bases, with 12 bases between. The V gene's germline CDR1 is MDHEN and CDR2 SYDVKM. The CDR3 length is 16 residues. This chain's CDR3 is CASRSLQSSGANVLTF. CDR3 DNA sequence: TGTGCCAGCAGGTCGTTACAAAGCTCTGGGGCCAACGTCCTGACTTTC. The full variable domain, in which reference TRBV28 and TRBJ2-6 provide the parts outside the CDR3, is DVKVTQSSRYLVKRTGEKVFLECVQDMDHENMFWYRQDPGLGLRLIYFSYDVKMKEKGDIPEGYSVSREKKERFSLILESASTNQTSMYLCASRSLQSSGANVLTFGAGSRLTVL.

The chain joins TRBV6-5 to TRBJ2-2; possibly TRBD2 for D (5 bases). The CDR3 contains 13 residues. Germline CDR1 and CDR2: MNHEY and SVGAGI. Trimming removed 6 bases at V and 3 bases at J, with 8 bases between. CDR3 in amino acids: CASRPGDTGELFF. DNA of the CDR3: TGTGCCAGCAGACCCGGGGACACCGGGGAGCTGTTTTTT.

The gene calls are TRBV14 and TRBJ1-1; 7 bases agree with TRBD1. There are 12 residues in the CDR3. From germline, CDR1 is SGHDN and CDR2 FVKESK. V gave up 6 bases and J gave up 4 bases; unmatched junction bases: 2. The CDR3 nucleotides are TGTGCCAGCAGACAGGGGCCCACTGAAGCTTTCTTT. Protein: CASRQGPTEAFF.

V gene TRBV9 combines with J gene TRBJ2-3; TRBD2 matches 9 bases. The CDR3 has 15 amino acids. Germline V gives CDR1 SGDLS, CDR2 YYNGEE. Unmatched junction bases numbered 8, after V lost 2 bases and J lost 7 bases. The CDR3 DNA follows: TGTGCCAGCAGCGTCGGGCGGGAGGGCTCAAATACGCAGTATTTT. This sequence encodes CASSVGREGSNTQYF.

The chain couples TRBV10-2 to TRBJ2-7, with D perhaps matching TRBD2 (6 bases). Germline V CDR1 and CDR2: WSHSY, SAAADI. V was trimmed by 7 bases and J by 5 bases, leaving 15 bases between them. The CDR3 is 13 amino acids. The CDR3 coding sequence is TGCGCCAGCACCCCGGGCGGGAACAACGAGCAGTACTTC. The encoded protein is CASTPGGNNEQYF.

The gene calls are TRBV7-9 and TRBJ2-3; possibly TRBD1 for D (5 bases). Germline CDR1 reads SEHNR; CDR2 reads FQNEAQ (reference sequence). V was trimmed by 5 bases and J by 4 bases, leaving 16 bases between them. This CDR3 contains 15 residues. The CDR3 DNA is TGTGCCAGCAGCCCAGGGTCCCTCAAGTCAGATACGCAGTATTTT. As protein: CASSPGSLKSDTQYF.

The DNA of the CDR3 is TGTGCCAGCAGCTCGCGGGATTCGGACTACGAGCAGTACTTC. This sequence encodes CASSSRDSDYEQYF. This rearrangement joins TRBV11-1 to TRBJ2-7; D perhaps matches TRBD2 (6 bases). The CDR3 covers 14 residues. The V end was cut by 4 bases, the J end by 3 bases, with 13 bases between. Germline values: CDR1 SGHAT, CDR2 FQDESV (reference sequence).

This clone turned up a few times. This sequence joins TRBV6-5 and TRBJ2-2, with TRBD1 matching 11 bases. The CDR3 is 15 amino acids. Unmatched junction bases numbered 5, after V lost 5 bases and J lost 6 bases. The germline CDR1 and CDR2 sequences are MNHEY and SVGAGI. As DNA, the CDR3 is TGTGCCAGCAGTGGACCGGGACAGGGGGCCGGGGAGCTGTTTTTT. This translates into CASSGPGQGAGELFF.

This chain links TRBV7-9 with TRBJ2-7; D call uncertain. The CDR3 has 13 amino acids. From germline, CDR1 is SEHNR and CDR2 FQNEAQ (reference sequence). V shed 1 base and J shed 2 bases, with 6 bases lying between them. The CDR3 bases are TGTGCCAGCAGCTTAGAGTCTACCTACGAGCAGTACTTC. Its protein product is CASSLESTYEQYF.

Comments on this clone: Germline is not matched at one junction end, which may reflect a read error. The chain combines TRBV7-9 with TRBJ1-1; 7 bases align to TRBD1. The V gene's germline CDR1 is SEHNR and CDR2 FQNEAQ (reference sequence). CDR3 size: 15 residues. CDR3 amino acids: CSSSLRFQGGTEAFF. Written as DNA, the CDR3 is TGTTCCAGCAGCTTACGGTTCCAGGGGGGAACTGAAGCTTTCTTT.

V and J are TRBV2 and TRBJ1-1; 8 nucleotides agree with TRBD1. The J segment lost 4 bases and the V segment lost 10 bases, leaving 11 bases of the junction unmatched. The CDR3 runs to 14 residues. Germline V gene data show CDR1 as SNHLY and CDR2 as FYNNEI. This chain's CDR3 is CATNPGGASTEAFF. As DNA, the CDR3 is TGTGCCACAAACCCAGGGGGCGCGTCCACTGAAGCTTTCTTT.

The V call is TRBV4-1, the J call TRBJ2-1, with unresolved D. The CDR3 is 13 amino acids. Trimming left V 2 bases short and J 4 bases short, with 6 bases between. Germline-derived CDR1 and CDR2 are MGHRA and YSYEKL. CDR3 sequence (DNA): TGCGCCAGCAGCCAAAACGGTTACAATGAGCAGTTCTTC. Its translation is CASSQNGYNEQFF.